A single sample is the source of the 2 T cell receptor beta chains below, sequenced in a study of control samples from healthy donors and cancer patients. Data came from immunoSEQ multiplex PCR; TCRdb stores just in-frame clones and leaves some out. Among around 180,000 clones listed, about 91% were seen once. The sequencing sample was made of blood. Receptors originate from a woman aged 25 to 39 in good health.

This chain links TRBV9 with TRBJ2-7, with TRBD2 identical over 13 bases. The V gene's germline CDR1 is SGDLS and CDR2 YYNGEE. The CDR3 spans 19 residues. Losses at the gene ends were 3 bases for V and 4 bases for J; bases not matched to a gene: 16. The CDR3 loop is CASSAGTSGTLVWPYEQYF. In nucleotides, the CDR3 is TGTGCCAGCAGCGCAGGGACTAGCGGGACCCTTGTTTGGCCTTACGAGCAGTACTTC.

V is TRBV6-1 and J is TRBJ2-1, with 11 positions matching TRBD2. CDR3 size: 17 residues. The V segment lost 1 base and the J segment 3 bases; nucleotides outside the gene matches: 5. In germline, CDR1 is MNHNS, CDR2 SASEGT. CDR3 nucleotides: TGTGCCAGCAGTGAAGGGGCTAGCGGGAGGTTCTACAATGAGCAGTTCTTC. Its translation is CASSEGASGRFYNEQFF.